This is a list of T cell receptor beta chains from one sample in a study of T cells in Graves' hyperthyroidism and ophthalmopathy. From the multiplex PCR reads, TCRdb called clonotypes with MiXCR, one entry per CDR3 protein. The profile shows 650,000 to 700,000 distinct CDR3 sequences, approximately 15% of them singletons. The sequenced sample consisted of blood. The receptors were gathered from a man aged 45 to 65 with Graves' hyperthyroidism. CDR3s include the opening cysteine and the closing phenylalanine or tryptophan.

v_call cdr3_aa
TRBV2 CASSVKEYEQYF
TRBV9 CASSAGTVGDGYTF
TRBV3-1 CASSQDSGANQPQHF
TRBV6-1 CASTERAPGNEKLFF
TRBV27 CASSSSFQVNRNQPQHF
TRBV5-4 CASSGQGTAGANVLTF
TRBV9 CASSLLPDSNQPQHF
TRBV28 CASSPTGRGSEQYF
TRBV19 CASSIALAGDYEQYF
TRBV12-3/TRBV12-4 CASSLGWDYEQYF
TRBV28 CASRTPGQSNTEAFF
TRBV7-8 CASSLDRQKPLGKLFF
TRBV28 CASSSPRQEISYEQYF
TRBV10-3 CAILASGRTPDTQYF
TRBV3-1 CASSQDAQNTEAFF
TRBV28 CASRFITRVDGYTF
TRBV20-1 CSASVLAGAQETQYF
TRBV11-2 CASMEGLAVGKTQYF
TRBV10-3 CAIGAPGGAGYTF